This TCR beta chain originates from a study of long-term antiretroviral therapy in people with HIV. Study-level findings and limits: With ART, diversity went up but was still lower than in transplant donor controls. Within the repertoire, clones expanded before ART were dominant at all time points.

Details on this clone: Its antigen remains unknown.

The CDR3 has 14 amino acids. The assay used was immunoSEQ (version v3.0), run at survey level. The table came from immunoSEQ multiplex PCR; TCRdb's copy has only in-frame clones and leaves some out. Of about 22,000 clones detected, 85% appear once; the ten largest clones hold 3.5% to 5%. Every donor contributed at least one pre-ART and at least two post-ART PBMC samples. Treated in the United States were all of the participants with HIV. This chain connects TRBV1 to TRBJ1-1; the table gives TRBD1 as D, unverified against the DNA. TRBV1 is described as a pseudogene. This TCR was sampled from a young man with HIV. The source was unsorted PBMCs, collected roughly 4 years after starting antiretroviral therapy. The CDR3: CTSSPPTVRTEAFF. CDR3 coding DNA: TGCACCAGCAGCCCGCCGACAGTACGGACTGAAGCTTTCTTT.